Below, 11 T cell receptor beta chains from the same sample are listed, as sequenced in a study of control samples from healthy donors and cancer patients. Repertoires were generated with immunoSEQ multiplex PCR, while TCRdb's copy carries only in-frame clones and drops some. Of around 50,000 clones in the sample, about nine tenths are singletons; the top ten hold about 1.4%. The sample taken for sequencing was PBMCs. The origin of the receptors is a man in his forties with colorectal cancer.

This clone was seen just once. The V gene is TRBV9, the J gene TRBJ2-5, with TRBD2 matching over 12 bases. This CDR3 contains 15 residues. Germline V lookup: CDR1 SGDLS, CDR2 YYNGEE. The V and J ends lost 3 bases and 5 bases, in that order; junction bases with no gene match: 5. The CDR3 DNA is TGTGCCAGCAGCGGACTAGCGGGAGTGCGGGAGACCCAGTACTTC. This encodes CASSGLAGVRETQYF.

This chain uses TRBV5-5 with TRBJ1-1; D remains unclear. The CDR3 has 16 residues. Germline-derived CDR1 and CDR2 are SGHKS and YYEKEE (reference sequence). Trimming pared 4 bases from V and 2 bases from J, leaving 18 bases between. CDR3 sequence: CASSLLSGPGNTEAFF. The CDR3 DNA follows: TGTGCCAGCAGCCTGTTATCGGGCCCGGGTAACACTGAAGCTTTCTTT.

The chain carries TRBV19 and TRBJ2-5; a weak D match, TRBD1 (6 bases). Deletions cut 11 bases from V and 4 bases from J, with 17 bases between. This CDR3 is built from 13 residues. Germline CDR1 LNHDA, CDR2 SQIVND (reference sequence). CDR3 in DNA: TGTGCCTCAGGACAGAGCCCGTTAGAGACCCAGTACTTC. It is translated as CASGQSPLETQYF.

V gene TRBV6-1 combines with J gene TRBJ1-5; tentatively, D is TRBD1 (5 bases). Germline lookup yields CDR1 MNHNS and CDR2 SASEGT. The CDR3 is 14 residues long. Trimming shortened V by 5 bases and J by 5 bases, and 13 bases separated the two germline ends. CDR3 sequence: CASSNPPGDQPQHF. The DNA for the CDR3 is TGTGCCAGCAGTAATCCCCCGGGGGATCAGCCCCAGCATTTT.

This chain connects TRBV24-1 to TRBJ2-1, with D perhaps TRBD2 (5 bases). The CDR3 is 12 residues long. Germline CDR1 is KGHDR and CDR2 is SFDVKD. V gave up 10 bases and J gave up 5 bases, with 11 bases separating them. CDR3: CATAWENNEQFF. The DNA for the CDR3 is TGTGCCACTGCTTGGGAGAACAATGAGCAGTTCTTC.

The chain has TRBV5-1 and TRBJ1-1, with D maybe TRBD1 (5 bases). This CDR3 has 15 residues. The V and J ends lost 1 base and 1 base respectively, with 11 bases between them. The V gene's germline CDR1 is SGHRS and CDR2 YFSETQ. CDR3 nucleotides: TGCGCCAGCAGCTTGAAGGGGTTGGGGAACACTGAAGCTTTCTTT. This codes for CASSLKGLGNTEAFF.

The chain couples TRBV19 to TRBJ1-3; no firm D call. Between the trimmed V and J ends, which lost 6 bases and 0 bases, there was a span of 12 bases. The germline V gene has CDR1 LNHDA and CDR2 SQIVND (reference sequence). The CDR3 has 15 residues. The CDR3 nucleotides are TGTGCCAGTAGAAGACCCGGCCTCTCTGGAAACACCATATATTTT. Its protein is CASRRPGLSGNTIYF.

This chain links TRBV27 with TRBJ1-2; no clear D. The CDR3 length is 17 residues. The V gene's germline CDR1 is MNHEY and CDR2 SMNVEV (reference sequence). The V end was cut by 0 bases, the J end by 4 bases, with 18 bases between. The DNA of the CDR3 is TGTGCCAGCAGTTTATCGGTTTCCCGGGCAGACCCCTATGGCTACACCTTC. It encodes CASSLSVSRADPYGYTF.

This clone was recorded once. The gene calls are TRBV30 and TRBJ1-1; D remains unclear. Trimming stripped 0 bases from V and 0 bases from J, with 8 bases between. Germline-derived CDR1 and CDR2 are GTSNPN and SVGIG (reference sequence). The CDR3 covers 14 residues. The CDR3 spells CAWSVGQVNTEAFF. In DNA, the CDR3 is TGTGCCTGGAGTGTTGGGCAGGTGAACACTGAAGCTTTCTTT.

In regard to this clone: At one of its ends the junction is not consistent with the germline gene, which may arise from a read error. V and J are TRBV7-8 and TRBJ2-7; no clear D gene. From germline, CDR1 is SGHVS and CDR2 FQNEAQ. CDR3 size: 11 residues. CDR3 residues: CASSLRDAYTF. CDR3 bases: TGTGCCAGCAGCTTACGCGACGCATATACCTTC.

The rearrangement links TRBV30 to TRBJ1-5; D gene ambiguous. CDR1 and CDR2 from the germline V gene are GTSNPN and SVGIG (reference sequence). Trimming shortened V by 2 bases and J by 5 bases, and 13 bases separated the two germline ends. The CDR3 runs 14 residues. The CDR3 protein is CAWSIGPSYQPQHF. The CDR3 region has the DNA TGTGCCTGGAGTATAGGGCCCTCCTATCAGCCCCAGCATTTT.